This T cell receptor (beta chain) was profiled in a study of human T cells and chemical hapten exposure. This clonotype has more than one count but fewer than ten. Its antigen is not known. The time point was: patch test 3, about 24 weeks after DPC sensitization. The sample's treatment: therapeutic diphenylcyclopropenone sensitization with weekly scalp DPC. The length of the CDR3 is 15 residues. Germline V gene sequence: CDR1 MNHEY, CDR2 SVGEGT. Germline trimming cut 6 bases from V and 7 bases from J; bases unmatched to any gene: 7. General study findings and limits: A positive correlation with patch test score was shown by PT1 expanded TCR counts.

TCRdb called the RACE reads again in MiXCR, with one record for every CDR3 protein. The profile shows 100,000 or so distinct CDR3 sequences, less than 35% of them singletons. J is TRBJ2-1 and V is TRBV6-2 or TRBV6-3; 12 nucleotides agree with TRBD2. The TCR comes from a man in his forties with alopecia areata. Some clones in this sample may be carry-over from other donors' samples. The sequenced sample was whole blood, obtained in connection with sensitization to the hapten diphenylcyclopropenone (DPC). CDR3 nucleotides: TGTGCCAGCAGCCGACTAGCGGGAGCTCAGAATGAGCAGTTCTTC. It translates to CASSRLAGAQNEQFF.